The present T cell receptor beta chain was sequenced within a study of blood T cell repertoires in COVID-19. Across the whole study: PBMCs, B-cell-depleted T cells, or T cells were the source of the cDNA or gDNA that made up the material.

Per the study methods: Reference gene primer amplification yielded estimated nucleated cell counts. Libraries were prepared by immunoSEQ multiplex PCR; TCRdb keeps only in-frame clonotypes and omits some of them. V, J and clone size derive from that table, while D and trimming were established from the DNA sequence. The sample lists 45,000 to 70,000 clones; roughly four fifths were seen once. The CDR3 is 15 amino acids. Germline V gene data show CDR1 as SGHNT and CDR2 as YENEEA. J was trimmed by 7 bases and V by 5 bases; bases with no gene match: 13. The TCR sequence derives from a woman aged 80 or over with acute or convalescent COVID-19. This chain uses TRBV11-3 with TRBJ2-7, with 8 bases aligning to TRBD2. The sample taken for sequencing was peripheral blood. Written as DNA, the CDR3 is TGTGCCAGCAGCCCCGGTAATAGCGGGGCTAGTGAGCAGTACTTC. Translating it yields CASSPGNSGASEQYF.